This T cell receptor (beta chain) was profiled in a study of T cells after yellow fever vaccination (dated by TCRdb to between 2018 and 2021). The study in broad terms: The SMART-Seq v4 Ultra Low Input RNA kit was used to prepare libraries from fractions with low cell numbers. Bulk TCR alpha and beta repertoires were sequenced longitudinally to track T-cell clones before and after primary and booster YFV17D yellow fever vaccination. Blood was drawn at multiple timepoints before and after primary and secondary immunization, with bulk PBMC replicates and cell subsets isolated. Two healthy male donors, one aged 18 to 30 and one aged 30 to 39 years, made up the cohort.

Reading the label with the study, this specimen's treatment or condition is: live attenuated yellow fever vaccine strain. Two biological replicates of bulk PBMCs were collected at each blood-draw timepoint. PBMCs were isolated from peripheral blood using a standard Ficoll-Paque protocol. RNA was extracted with TriZol from bulk PBMCs, CD4 and CD8 fractions, and dextramer-positive and dextramer-negative fractions. Synthesis of TCR cDNA relied on 5'RACE template switching, a step that introduced a universal primer site along with unique molecular identifiers. Priming of cDNA synthesis was performed from both the TCR alpha and TCR beta constant segments. Libraries were amplified in two PCR steps, with sample barcodes and sequencing adapters added in the second step. Libraries were sequenced on Illumina HiSeq 2500 (2x100 bp) or NovaSeq (2x150 bp). Turning to the authors' computational methods: MIGEC was used to demultiplex reads and collapse the reads into UMI consensus sequences, and MiXCR was used for V(D)J alignment. Using edgeR on replicate PBMC samples, clonotypes were called vaccine-responding if FDR was below 0.01 and the log2 fold change was above 5 up to day 15. Each bulk clonotype received a CD4 or CD8 identity based on whether the sequenced CD4 or CD8 repertoire contained that clonotype at higher abundance. TCRdb applied fastp at Q25 and MiXCR to the public reads, then kept only in-frame beta chains. Each entry is one CDR3 protein sequence, shown with its most common DNA and genes. TCRdb's processing, not the authors', yielded these V and J calls. In all, the sample holds under 600,000 distinct CDR3 sequences, and around an eighth of those were seen once. Together, the top ten hold over 12% of the sample.

V gives up 1 base and J gives up 2 bases, and the segment between their germline ends measures 17 bases. The CDR3 runs 17 residues from the cysteine to the phenylalanine. CDR3 DNA only is kept here, 51 bases in frame from base 1. For CDR1 and CDR2, the germline V gene lists SGHVS and FQNEAQ. The study at large found these results: A small fraction of clonotypes showed up in both the CD4 and CD8 compartments, probably as a result of convergent recombination. The study included only a couple of donors, which limits how far the findings can be generalized. Compared with the primary T-cell response, the secondary T-cell response was faster but weaker, reaching its peak on day 5 rather than on day 15. After the booster, most clones that had expanded after primary vaccination were detected again (nearly 97% of CD4 and under 90% of CD8), suggesting broad maintenance of memory. Computational filtering was required because FACS-sorted repertoires could contain abundant contaminating clonotypes from the bulk population.

A note on this clonotype: Its antigen is not yet known. No quality values exist for individual bases; no much larger clone is one base distant.

The material sequenced was PBMCs, taken on the day of the yellow fever booster vaccination. This clonotype was sampled from a man younger than 45 who received the YFV17D yellow fever vaccine. The sequence links TRBV7-8 to TRBJ2-5; D gene: possibly TRBD1, on 6 matching bases. The CDR3 is CASSLDLGGGYQETQYF. The nucleotide sequence reads as follows: TGTGCCAGCAGCTTAGATCTTGGGGGCGGCTATCAAGAGACCCAGTACTTC.